Shown below are 10 T cell receptor beta chains from a single sample sequenced in a study of T cells in Graves' hyperthyroidism and ophthalmopathy. TCR beta CDR3 regions were amplified from RNA. A set of HTBI primers served as the primers for a first-round RT-PCR of the TCR CDR3. TCRdb processed the multiplex PCR reads anew with MiXCR; each CDR3 protein has one entry. This table holds about 46,000 distinct CDR3 sequences, roughly 50% found once. Sequenced sample: peripheral blood or thyroid tissue (not recorded which). These receptors were obtained from a woman aged 45-60 years with Graves' hyperthyroidism.

This clonotype came up many times. The chain combines TRBV7-2 with TRBJ1-3; the D gene is possibly TRBD1 (5 bases). CDR3 length: 17 residues. V lost 6 bases, J lost 0 bases, and 18 bases lay in between. From germline, CDR1 is SGHTA and CDR2 FQGNSA. CDR3 in DNA: TGTGCCAGCAGAGGTTTAACGGGGACTCTCTCTGGAAACACCATATATTTT. Amino acid sequence: CASRGLTGTLSGNTIYF.

The V gene is TRBV14, the J gene TRBJ1-3; D uncertain. Trimming took 0 bases from V and 4 from J, leaving 13 bases between them. Looked up from germline, CDR1 is SGHDN and CDR2 is FVKESK. The CDR3 contains 16 residues. CDR3 residues: CASSQDFHGTGNTIYF. CDR3 bases: TGTGCCAGCAGCCAAGACTTCCATGGCACAGGAAACACCATATATTTT.

This clonotype was counted a single time. One end of the junction is discordant with germline, which a read error may explain. The gene calls are TRBV14 and TRBJ2-3; D may match TRBD1 or TRBD2 (5 bases each). The length of the CDR3 is 15 residues. Germline V gene sequence: CDR1 SGHDN, CDR2 FVKESK. This chain's CDR3 is CASSQRGVLADMQYF. CDR3 nucleotide sequence: TGTGCCAGCAGCCAAAGAGGGGTGTTGGCAGATATGCAGTATTTT.

This clonotype came up many times. The rearrangement links TRBV28 to TRBJ2-7, with D possibly being TRBD1 (5 bases). Deletions cut 4 bases from V and 3 bases from J, with 10 bases between. The CDR3 consists of 13 residues. In germline, CDR1 is MDHEN, CDR2 SYDVKM. Here the CDR3 DNA reads TGTGCCAGCAGTTCAGGGCAGAACTACGAGCAGTACTTC. This encodes CASSSGQNYEQYF.

V usage is TRBV5-1 and J usage is TRBJ2-5; D unclear. The CDR3 loop spans 9 amino acids. In germline, CDR1 is SGHRS, CDR2 YFSETQ. V shed 5 bases and J shed 7 bases, with 3 bases lying between them. CDR3 loop: CASRLTQYF. The DNA for the CDR3 is TGCGCCAGCAGGCTGACCCAGTACTTC.

As regards this clonotype: This clone may be a read error of a much larger clone one base away. This rearrangement joins TRBV10-3 to TRBJ2-2; 8 nucleotides align to TRBD1. Germline V CDR1 and CDR2: ENHRY, SYGVKD. With V trimmed by 3 bases and J by 5 bases, 8 bases remained unmatched. The CDR3 is 16 amino acids. The CDR3 sequence: CAISENTGQVTGELFF. As DNA, the CDR3 is TGTGCCATCAGTGAAAATACGGGACAGGTGACCGGGGAGCTGTTTTTT.

The table lists this clonotype with many counts. A clone one base away is much larger, so this may be a read error. The chain employs TRBV10-3 and TRBJ1-6; D gene unclear. The CDR3 runs 15 residues. Germline V lookup: CDR1 ENHRY, CDR2 SYGVKD. CDR3 coding DNA: TGTGCCGTCAGTGAGCTGAGCTCCTATAATTCACCCCTCCACTTT. This gives the protein CAVSELSSYNSPLHF.

The V and J genes are TRBV7-9 and TRBJ2-5; TRBD1 matches 8 bases. In germline, CDR1 is SEHNR, CDR2 FQNEAQ (reference sequence). With 6 bases clipped from V and 9 bases from J, the junction kept 21 bases outside the gene matches. This CDR3 has 17 residues. CDR3 protein: CASRVIPGQGTNQPQYF. CDR3 nucleotide sequence: TGTGCCAGCAGAGTAATCCCCGGACAGGGAACAAATCAGCCCCAGTACTTC.

Notes on this clonotype: Here the CDR3 omits its conserved ending phenylalanine or tryptophan, so a read error is the likely source. The rearrangement joins TRBV10-3 to TRBJ2-7; D gene uncertain. V lost 4 bases and J lost 6, with 10 bases in between. CDR3 size: 12 residues. In germline, CDR1 is ENHRY, CDR2 SYGVKD. CDR3 region: CAISGSWGEQYL. In DNA form, the CDR3 reads TGTGCCATCAGTGGGTCTTGGGGCGAGCAGTACCTC.

This clonotype was picked up many times. CDR3 DNA: TGTGCCAGCAGTGAAGCCCCTCCGGTTGGCACTGAAGCTTTCTTT. Residues: CASSEAPPVGTEAFF. The chain is built from TRBV2 and TRBJ1-1; D gene ambiguous. CDR1 and CDR2 from the germline V gene are SNHLY and FYNNEI. V was cut by 0 bases and J by 4 bases, with 12 bases left in between. The CDR3 covers 15 residues.